This T cell receptor beta chain came from a study of blood T cell repertoires in COVID-19. Looking at the study overall: Donors in the United States, Italy and Spain gave samples during acute or convalescent COVID-19. T cells, B-cell-depleted T cells, or PBMCs supplied cDNA or gDNA.

Here immunoSEQ multiplex PCR was the method, and the copy in TCRdb shows in-frame clones only, minus some. The sample records about 190,000 clones, less than 90% being singletons. With 10 bases removed from V and 1 base from J, the gap between germline ends came to 13 bases. The V gene's germline CDR1 is WNHNN and CDR2 SYGVQD (reference sequence). The CDR3 runs to 13 residues. Sequences were obtained from peripheral blood. This TCR came from a human donor in a cohort sampled during active COVID-19. The chain employs TRBV10-1 and TRBJ1-1; perhaps TRBD1 as D (5 bases). In nucleotides, the CDR3 is TGCGCCACCCGTTGGGGCGAGAACACTGAAGCTTTCTTT. Encoded protein: CATRWGENTEAFF.